Below, one TCR beta chain is given with its context. Per the study methods: Estimation of nucleated cell counts was performed using reference gene primer amplification. Clones were read by immunoSEQ multiplex PCR, and TCRdb kept only the in-frame ones, dropping some. The D gene and trimming were derived from the DNA, and the V and J assignments and clone size from that table. This sample has about 39,000 clones, with about 85% found just once. This sample was included in a study of blood T cell repertoires in COVID-19. Whole-study context: Whether acute or convalescent, the COVID-19 samples came from the United States, Italy and Spain. The cDNA or gDNA used as material had been derived from T cells, B-cell-depleted T cells, or PBMCs.

Trimming stripped 1 base from V and 8 bases from J, with 12 bases between. The germline gives CDR1 SGHRS, CDR2 YFSETQ. CDR3 length: 13 residues. The specimen was peripheral blood. This TCR derives from a man in his sixties with acute or convalescent COVID-19. The V gene is TRBV5-1, the J gene TRBJ1-2; TRBD1 is a possible D gene (6 bases). CDR3 sequence (DNA): TGCGCCAGCAGCTTGCCGGGGGGCGCGGGCTACACCTTC. Translation: CASSLPGGAGYTF.